This TCR beta chain was found in a study of Ad26.COV2.S vaccination and SARS-CoV-2 variants. Whole-study context: Intramuscular Ad26.COV2.S at 5x10^10 or 1x10^11 viral particles.

Using immunoSEQ multiplex PCR, the repertoire was profiled, and TCRdb retains in-frame clones only, with some absent. Of some 300,000 clones listed, 70% to 90% are singletons. This clone was seen a handful of times. Treatment given: 15 to 20 received Ad26.COV2.S at low or high dose, single or two shots; 5 received placebo; per-sample allocation not given. Sampling was done on day 63 after the first vaccine or placebo injection. The sample came from a Boston adult aged 18-55 years. In the vaccine, an Ad26 vector expressed the SARS-CoV-2 spike of the Wuhan strain. Trimming cost V 1 base and J 7 bases, with 10 bases left between them. The germline gives CDR1 KGHSH, CDR2 LQKENI. The CDR3 has 14 amino acids.

The sequencing here drew on peripheral blood, taken in a trial of Ad26.COV2.S vaccine versus placebo. The sequence was obtained from a person between 18 and 59 years old who received the Ad26.COV2.S COVID-19 vaccine or a placebo. The chain combines TRBV18 with TRBJ2-2, with D tentatively TRBD2 (5 bases). The DNA of the CDR3 is TGTGCCAGCTCACCACGCGGGTGGGACGGGGAGCTGTTTTTT. This sequence encodes CASSPRGWDGELFF.